This T cell receptor beta chain was recovered during a study of shared clonotypes between healthy human individuals. As for the study in general: Every donor yielded three CD4 naive, three CD4 memory, two CD8 naive and one CD8 memory plate. General study points: It was observed that roughly 5.4% of naive CD4 clonotypes were shared across several donors.

Some clones are missing from TCRdb's copy, which holds only in-frame ones; the method was immunoSEQ multiplex PCR. The sample shows more than 2,000,000 clones, 85% to 95% of them seen only once. The CDR3 is 15 amino acids. The germline V and J ends were trimmed by 0 bases and 7 bases, with 12 bases remaining between them. Germline V lookup: CDR1 MNHNY, CDR2 SVGAGI (reference sequence). A note on this clone: The antigen remains unidentified.

This sequence was found in a young man in good health. Some clones in this sample may be carry-over from other donors' samples. Sequencing used naive CD4+ T cells from PBMCs. As to subset: CD45RA+ positively selected. The chain recombines TRBV6-6 with TRBJ1-4; unclear D gene. The CDR3 spells CASSYSYSGREKLFF. The CDR3 coding sequence is TGTGCCAGCAGTTACTCGTACTCCGGCCGTGAAAAACTGTTTTTT.